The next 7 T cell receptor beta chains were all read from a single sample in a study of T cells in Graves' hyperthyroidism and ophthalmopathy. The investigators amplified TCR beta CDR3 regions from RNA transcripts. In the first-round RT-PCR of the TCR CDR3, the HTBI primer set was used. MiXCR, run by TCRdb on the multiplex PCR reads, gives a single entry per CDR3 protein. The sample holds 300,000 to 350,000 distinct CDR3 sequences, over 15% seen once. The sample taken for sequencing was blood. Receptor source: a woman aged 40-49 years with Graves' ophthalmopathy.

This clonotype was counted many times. DNA for the CDR3: TGTGCCAGCAGCCGAATGGTCCGGGCAGCTAACTATGGCTACACCTTC. The encoded protein is CASSRMVRAANYGYTF. The chain recombines TRBV12-3 or TRBV12-4 with TRBJ1-2; D unclear. This CDR3 is 16 amino acids long. Trimming removed 6 bases at V and 0 bases at J, with 17 bases between.

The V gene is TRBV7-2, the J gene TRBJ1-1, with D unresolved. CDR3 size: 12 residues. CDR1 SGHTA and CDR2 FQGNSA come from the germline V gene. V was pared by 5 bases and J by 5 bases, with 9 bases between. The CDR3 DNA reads TGTGCCAGCAGCCCGTGGGAAACTGAAGCTTTCTTT. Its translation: CASSPWETEAFF. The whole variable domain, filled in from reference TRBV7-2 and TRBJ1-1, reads GAGVSQSPSNKVTEKGKDVELRCDPISGHTALYWYRQSLGQGLEFLIYFQGNSAPDKSGLPSDRFSAERTGGSVSTLTIQRTQQEDSAVYLCASSPWETEAFFGQGTRLTVV.

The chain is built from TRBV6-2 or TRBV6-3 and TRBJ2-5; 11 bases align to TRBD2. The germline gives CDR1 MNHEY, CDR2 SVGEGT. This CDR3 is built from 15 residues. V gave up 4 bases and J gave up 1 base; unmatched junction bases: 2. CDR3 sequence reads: CASSWTSGRQETQYF. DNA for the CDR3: TGTGCCAGCAGTTGGACTAGCGGGCGCCAAGAGACCCAGTACTTC.

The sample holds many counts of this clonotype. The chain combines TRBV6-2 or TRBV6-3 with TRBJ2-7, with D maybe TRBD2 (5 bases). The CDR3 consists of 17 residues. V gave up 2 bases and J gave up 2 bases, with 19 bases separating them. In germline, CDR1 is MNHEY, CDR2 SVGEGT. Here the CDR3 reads CASSYLVGLKHTYEQYF. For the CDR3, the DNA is TGTGCCAGCAGTTACCTTGTTGGACTCAAACATACCTACGAGCAGTACTTC.

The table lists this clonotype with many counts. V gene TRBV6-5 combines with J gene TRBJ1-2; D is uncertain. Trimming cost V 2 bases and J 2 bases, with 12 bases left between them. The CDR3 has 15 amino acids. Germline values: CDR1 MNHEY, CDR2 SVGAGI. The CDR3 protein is CASSYGREANYGYTF. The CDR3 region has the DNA TGTGCCAGCAGTTACGGGCGGGAGGCGAACTATGGCTACACCTTC.

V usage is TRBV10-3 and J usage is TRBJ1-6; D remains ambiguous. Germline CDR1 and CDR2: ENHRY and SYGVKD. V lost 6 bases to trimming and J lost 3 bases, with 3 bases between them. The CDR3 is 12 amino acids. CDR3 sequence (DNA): TGTGCCATCAGGGGCTATAATTCACCCCTCCACTTT. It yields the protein CAIRGYNSPLHF.

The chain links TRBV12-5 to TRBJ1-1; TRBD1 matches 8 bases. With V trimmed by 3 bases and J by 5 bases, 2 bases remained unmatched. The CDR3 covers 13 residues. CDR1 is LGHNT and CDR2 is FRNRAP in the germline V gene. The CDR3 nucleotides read TGTGCTAGTGGTTTAAACAGGGGGACTGAAGCTTTCTTT. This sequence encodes CASGLNRGTEAFF.